This entry is about one T cell receptor beta chain. The CDR3 extends over 15 amino acids. CDR1 and CDR2 from the germline V gene are LNHDA and SQIVND (reference sequence). Trimming cost V 5 bases and J 8 bases, with 21 bases left between them. This entry is derived from a study of T cell responses to AZD1222 COVID-19 vaccine. Study-wide background: Investigators merged groups given second doses at roughly 4 or roughly 12 weeks.

Libraries were prepared by immunoSEQ multiplex PCR; TCRdb keeps only in-frame clonotypes and omits some of them. Of more than 70,000 clones listed, over 70% are singletons. The V and J genes are TRBV19 and TRBJ1-1; D perhaps matches TRBD1 (5 bases). This receptor was obtained from an adult in good health. Sequenced here: peripheral blood, sampled on day 0 of AZD1222 vaccination. The CDR3 loop reads CASSLPSGLLVEAFF. The CDR3 region has the DNA TGTGCCAGTAGTCTTCCCTCGGGACTACTTGTGGAAGCTTTCTTT.